Listed here are 8 T cell receptor beta chains from one sample, sequenced in a study of shared clonotypes between healthy human individuals. Data came from immunoSEQ multiplex PCR; TCRdb stores just in-frame clones and leaves some out. Of around 2.1 million clones detected, more than 90% appear once; the ten largest clones hold roughly 0.13%. Sequenced: naive CD4+ T cells sorted from blood. The sample's subset: CD45RA+ positively selected. The source of these receptors is a man aged 18 to 29 in good health.

CDR3 region: CASSLARITEAFF. DNA for the CDR3: TGTGCCAGCAGCTTGGCTCGAATCACTGAAGCTTTCTTT. This chain connects TRBV5-4 to TRBJ1-1, with D hard to call. Germline V gene sequence: CDR1 SGHNT, CDR2 YYREEE (reference sequence). The CDR3 is made up of 13 amino acids. V shed 0 bases and J shed 4 bases, with 7 bases lying between them.

The table lists this clone with a count of one. The chain employs TRBV7-8 and TRBJ2-7, with D perhaps TRBD1 (5 bases). The CDR3 is 17 amino acids. With 2 bases removed from V and 1 base from J, the gap between germline ends came to 18 bases. CDR1 is SGHVS and CDR2 is FQNEAQ in the germline V gene. In nucleotides, the CDR3 is TGTGCCAGCAGCTTATCCTTCGGGTTAGGGGAATCCTACGAGCAGTACTTC. Amino acids: CASSLSFGLGESYEQYF.

J is TRBJ1-2 and V is TRBV11-2; the match to TRBD1 covers 8 bases. This CDR3 has 15 amino acids. Germline assignment: CDR1 SGHAT and CDR2 FQNNGV. The J segment lost 4 bases and the V segment lost 5 bases, leaving 9 bases of the junction unmatched. The CDR3 bases are TGTGCCAGCAGCCAAATCCCAGGGGGCGCCTATGGCTACACCTTC. Translation gives CASSQIPGGAYGYTF.

This chain connects TRBV6-6 to TRBJ1-5; D call uncertain. This CDR3 contains 16 residues. The V gene lost 5 bases and the J gene lost 0 bases, with 14 bases spanning the gap. Looked up from germline, CDR1 is MNHNY and CDR2 is SVGAGI (reference sequence). CDR3 nucleotides: TGTGCCAGCAGTCCCCGACACCTAGATAGCAATCAGCCCCAGCATTTT. It is translated as CASSPRHLDSNQPQHF.

This clone occurred once. Other nucleotide sequences from this sample produce the same CDR3. The gene calls are TRBV9 and TRBJ1-2; 7 nucleotides match TRBD1. V gave up 5 bases and J gave up 3 bases; unmatched junction bases: 4. This CDR3 is 13 amino acids long. Germline CDR1 is SGDLS and CDR2 is YYNGEE. CDR3 sequence (DNA): TGTGCCAGCAGTAGACAGGGAGACTATGGCTACACCTTC. Translating it yields CASSRQGDYGYTF.

V and J are TRBV18 and TRBJ1-1, with unresolved D. Trimming stripped 3 bases from V and 0 bases from J, with 8 bases between. CDR1 and CDR2 (germline): KGHSH, LQKENI. The CDR3 has 14 residues. DNA of the CDR3: TGTGCCAGCTCACCCTTAGGGATGAACACTGAAGCTTTCTTT. This translates into CASSPLGMNTEAFF.

The chain combines TRBV12-5 with TRBJ2-5; no reliable D call. Germline V gene data show CDR1 as LGHNT and CDR2 as FRNRAP. The ends were cut back, 0 bases at V and 5 bases at J, with 10 bases in the middle. The CDR3 has 14 residues. The CDR3 sequence is CASGLVLSSETQYF. The CDR3 DNA is TGTGCTAGTGGTTTGGTACTGTCGTCGGAGACCCAGTACTTC.

This chain links TRBV4-1 with TRBJ2-2; 11 nucleotides match TRBD2. V lost 1 base to trimming and J lost 4 bases; unmatched junction nucleotides: 11. The CDR3 contains 19 residues. Germline CDR1 is MGHRA and CDR2 is YSYEKL. The CDR3 nucleotides are TGCGCCAGCAGCCAAGGGGGACTAGCGGCTCCGCAGGGCACCGGGGAGCTGTTTTTT. It codes for CASSQGGLAAPQGTGELFF.